The clone carrying this TCR beta chain was seen more than once but under ten times. Its antigen is unknown. This sample was taken from a study of T-cell memory formation after mild COVID-19. Overall study context: TCR clusters mostly belonged to single donors.

There are 15 residues in the CDR3. In germline, CDR1 is KGHDR, CDR2 SFDVKD. V gave up 4 bases and J gave up 8 bases; unmatched junction bases: 10. With constant-segment primers, 5'RACE yielded cDNA libraries of TCR alpha and TCR beta that carried sample barcodes and UMIs. TCRdb recomputed calls from the 5' RACE reads with MiXCR, one row per CDR3 protein. The sample includes roughly 52,000 distinct CDR3 sequences, more than 9% of them seen just once. Study-wide points: Among contracting clones, CD4+ were mainly CM/EM and CD8+ enriched in EMRA. Among clones peaking at day 37 in the second wave, SARS-CoV-2 specificity remained unconfirmed.

The source is a man aged 18 to 29 who had mild COVID-19 (a few samples of this study predate the infection). Cell type and time point are not known. The sample taken for sequencing was PBMCs or a T cell subset sorted from them (not recorded which). The V gene is TRBV24-1, the J gene TRBJ2-1; 7 bases match TRBD1. CDR3 in DNA: TGTGCCACCAGTGACCGACAGGGTTATAAGGATGAGCAGTTCTTC. Translation: CATSDRQGYKDEQFF.